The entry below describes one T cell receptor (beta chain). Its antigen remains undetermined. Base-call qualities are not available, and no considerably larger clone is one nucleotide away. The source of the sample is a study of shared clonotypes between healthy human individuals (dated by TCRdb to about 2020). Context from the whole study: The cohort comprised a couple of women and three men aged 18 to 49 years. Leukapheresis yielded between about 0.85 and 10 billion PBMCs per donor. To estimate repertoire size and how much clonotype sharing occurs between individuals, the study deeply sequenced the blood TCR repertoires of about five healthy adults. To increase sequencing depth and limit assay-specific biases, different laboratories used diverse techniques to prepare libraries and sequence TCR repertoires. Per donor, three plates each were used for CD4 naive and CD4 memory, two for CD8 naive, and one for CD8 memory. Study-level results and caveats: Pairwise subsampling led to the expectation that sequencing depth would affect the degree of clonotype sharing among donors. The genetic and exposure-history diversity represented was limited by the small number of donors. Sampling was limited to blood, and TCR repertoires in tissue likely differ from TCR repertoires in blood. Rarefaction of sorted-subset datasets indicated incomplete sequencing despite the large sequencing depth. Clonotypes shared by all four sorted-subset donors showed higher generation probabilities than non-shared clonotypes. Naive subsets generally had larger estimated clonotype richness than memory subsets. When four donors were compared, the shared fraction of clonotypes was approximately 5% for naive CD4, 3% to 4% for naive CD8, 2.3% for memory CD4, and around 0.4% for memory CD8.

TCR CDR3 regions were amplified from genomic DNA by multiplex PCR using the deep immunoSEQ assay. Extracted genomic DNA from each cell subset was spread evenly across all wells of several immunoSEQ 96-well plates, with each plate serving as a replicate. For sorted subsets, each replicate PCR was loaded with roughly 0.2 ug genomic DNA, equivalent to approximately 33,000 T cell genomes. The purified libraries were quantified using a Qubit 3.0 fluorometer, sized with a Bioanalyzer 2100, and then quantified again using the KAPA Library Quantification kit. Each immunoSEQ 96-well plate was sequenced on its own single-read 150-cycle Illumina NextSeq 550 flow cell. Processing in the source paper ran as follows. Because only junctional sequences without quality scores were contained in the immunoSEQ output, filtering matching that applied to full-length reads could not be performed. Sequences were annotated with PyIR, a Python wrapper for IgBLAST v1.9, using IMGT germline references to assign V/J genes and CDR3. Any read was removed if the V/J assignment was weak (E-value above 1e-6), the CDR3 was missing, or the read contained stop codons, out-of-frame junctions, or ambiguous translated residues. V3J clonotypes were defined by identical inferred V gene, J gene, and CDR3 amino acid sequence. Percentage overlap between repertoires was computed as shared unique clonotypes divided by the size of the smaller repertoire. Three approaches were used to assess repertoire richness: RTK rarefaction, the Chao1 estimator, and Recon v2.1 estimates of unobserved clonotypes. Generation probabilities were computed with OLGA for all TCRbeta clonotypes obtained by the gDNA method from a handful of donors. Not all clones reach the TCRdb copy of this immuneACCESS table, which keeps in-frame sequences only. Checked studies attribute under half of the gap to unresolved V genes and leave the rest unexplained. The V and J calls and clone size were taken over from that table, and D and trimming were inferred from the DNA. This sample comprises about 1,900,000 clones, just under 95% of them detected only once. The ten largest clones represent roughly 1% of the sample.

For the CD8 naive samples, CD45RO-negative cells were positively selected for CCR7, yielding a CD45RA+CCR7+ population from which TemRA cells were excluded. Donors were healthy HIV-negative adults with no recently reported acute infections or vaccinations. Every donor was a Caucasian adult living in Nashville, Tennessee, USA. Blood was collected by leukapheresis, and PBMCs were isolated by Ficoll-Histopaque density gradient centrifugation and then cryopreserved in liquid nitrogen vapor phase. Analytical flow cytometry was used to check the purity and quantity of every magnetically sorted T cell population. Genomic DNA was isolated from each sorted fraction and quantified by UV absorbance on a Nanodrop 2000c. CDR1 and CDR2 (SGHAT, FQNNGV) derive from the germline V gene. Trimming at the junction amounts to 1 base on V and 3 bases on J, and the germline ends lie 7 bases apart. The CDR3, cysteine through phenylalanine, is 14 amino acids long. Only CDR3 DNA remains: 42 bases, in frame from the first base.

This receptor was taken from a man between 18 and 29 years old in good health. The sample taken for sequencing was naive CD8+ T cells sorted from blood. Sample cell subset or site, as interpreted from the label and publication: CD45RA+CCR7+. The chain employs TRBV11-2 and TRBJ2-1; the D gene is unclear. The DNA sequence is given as TGTGCCAGCAGCTTAGGAACTCACTACAATGAGCAGTTCTTC. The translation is CASSLGTHYNEQFF.